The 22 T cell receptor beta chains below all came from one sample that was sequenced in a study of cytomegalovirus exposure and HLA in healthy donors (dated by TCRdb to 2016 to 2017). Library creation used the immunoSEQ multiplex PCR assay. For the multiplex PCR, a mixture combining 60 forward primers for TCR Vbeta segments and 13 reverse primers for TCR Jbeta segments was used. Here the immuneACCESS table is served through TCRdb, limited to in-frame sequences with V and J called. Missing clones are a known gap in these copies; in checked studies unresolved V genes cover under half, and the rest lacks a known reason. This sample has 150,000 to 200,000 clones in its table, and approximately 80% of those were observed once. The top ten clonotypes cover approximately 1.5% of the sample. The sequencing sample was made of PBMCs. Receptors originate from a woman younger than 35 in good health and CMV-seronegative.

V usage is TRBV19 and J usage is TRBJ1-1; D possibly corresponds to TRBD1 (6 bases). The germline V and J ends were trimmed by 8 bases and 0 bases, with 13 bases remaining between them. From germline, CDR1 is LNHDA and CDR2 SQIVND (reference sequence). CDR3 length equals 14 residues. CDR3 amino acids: CASSTGSMNTEAFF. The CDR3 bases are TGTGCCAGTTCGACAGGTTCCATGAACACTGAAGCTTTCTTT.

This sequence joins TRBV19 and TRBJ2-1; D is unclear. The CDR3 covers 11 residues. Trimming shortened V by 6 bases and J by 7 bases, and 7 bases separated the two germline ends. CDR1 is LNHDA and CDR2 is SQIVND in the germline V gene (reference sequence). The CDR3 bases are TGTGCCAGTAGAGAGCGAAATGAGCAGTTCTTC. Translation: CASRERNEQFF.

CDR3 residues: CASRTGTSGRAAGETQYF. In DNA, the CDR3 is TGTGCCAGCAGAACCGGGACTAGCGGGAGGGCCGCGGGGGAGACCCAGTACTTC. This chain links TRBV7-2 with TRBJ2-5; 16 bases agree with TRBD2. The CDR3 is 18 amino acids. Germline CDR1 reads SGHTA; CDR2 reads FQGNSA. The trim removed 6 bases at V and 5 bases at J, leaving 12 bases unmatched.

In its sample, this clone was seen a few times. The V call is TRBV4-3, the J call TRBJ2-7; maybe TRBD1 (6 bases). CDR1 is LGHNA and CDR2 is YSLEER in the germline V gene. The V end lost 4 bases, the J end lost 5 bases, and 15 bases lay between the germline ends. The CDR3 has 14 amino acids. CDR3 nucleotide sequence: TGCGCCAGCAGCCGTGGACAGTCTTTCAACGAGCAGTACTTC. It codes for CASSRGQSFNEQYF.

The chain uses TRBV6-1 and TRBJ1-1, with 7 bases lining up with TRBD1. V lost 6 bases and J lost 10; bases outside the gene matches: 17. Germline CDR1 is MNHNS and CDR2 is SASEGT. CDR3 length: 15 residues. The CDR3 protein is CASRNGQVPTFTAFF. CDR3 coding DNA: TGTGCCAGCAGGAACGGACAGGTCCCGACCTTTACAGCTTTCTTT.

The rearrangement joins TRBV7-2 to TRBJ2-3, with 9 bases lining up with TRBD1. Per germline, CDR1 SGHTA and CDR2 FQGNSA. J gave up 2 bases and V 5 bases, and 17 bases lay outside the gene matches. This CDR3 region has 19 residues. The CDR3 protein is CASSQDRGRFNLYTDTQYF. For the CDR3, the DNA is TGTGCCAGCAGCCAGGACAGGGGCCGATTTAATTTATACACAGATACGCAGTATTTT.

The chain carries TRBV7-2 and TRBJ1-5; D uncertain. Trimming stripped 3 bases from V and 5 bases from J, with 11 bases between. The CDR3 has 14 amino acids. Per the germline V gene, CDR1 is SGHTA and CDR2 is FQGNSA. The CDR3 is CASSFRTGDQPQHF. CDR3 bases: TGTGCCAGCAGCTTTCGCACGGGTGATCAGCCCCAGCATTTT.

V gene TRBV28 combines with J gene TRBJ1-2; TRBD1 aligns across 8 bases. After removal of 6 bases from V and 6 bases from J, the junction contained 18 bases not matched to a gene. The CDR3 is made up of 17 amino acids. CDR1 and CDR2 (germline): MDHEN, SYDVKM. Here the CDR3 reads CASSRWKGAGGADGYTF. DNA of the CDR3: TGTGCCAGCAGCCGCTGGAAGGGGGCAGGGGGCGCTGATGGCTACACCTTC.

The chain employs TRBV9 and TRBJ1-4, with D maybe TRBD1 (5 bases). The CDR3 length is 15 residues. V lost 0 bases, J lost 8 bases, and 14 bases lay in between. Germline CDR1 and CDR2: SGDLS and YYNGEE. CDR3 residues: CASSVDGQGREKLFF. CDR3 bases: TGTGCCAGCAGCGTAGATGGGCAGGGTAGGGAAAAACTGTTTTTT.

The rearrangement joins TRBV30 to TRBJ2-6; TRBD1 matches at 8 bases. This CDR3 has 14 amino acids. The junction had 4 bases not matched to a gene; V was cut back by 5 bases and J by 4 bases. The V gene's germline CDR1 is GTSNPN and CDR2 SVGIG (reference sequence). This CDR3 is CAWGQGTGANVLTF. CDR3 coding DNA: TGTGCCTGGGGACAGGGAACCGGGGCCAACGTCCTGACTTTC.

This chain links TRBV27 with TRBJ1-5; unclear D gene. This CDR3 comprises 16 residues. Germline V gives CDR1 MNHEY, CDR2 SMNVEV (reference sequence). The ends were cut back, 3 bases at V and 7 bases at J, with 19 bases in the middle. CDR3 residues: CASSFPRGLFRQPQHF. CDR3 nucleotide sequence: TGTGCCAGCAGTTTCCCGAGAGGGCTTTTCAGGCAGCCCCAGCATTTT.

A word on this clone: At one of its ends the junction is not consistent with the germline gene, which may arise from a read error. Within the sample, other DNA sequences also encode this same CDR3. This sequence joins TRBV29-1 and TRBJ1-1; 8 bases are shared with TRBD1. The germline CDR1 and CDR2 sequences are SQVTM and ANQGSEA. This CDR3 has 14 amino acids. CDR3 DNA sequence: TGCAGCGTTGACGCAGGGGGCGATAACACTGAGGCTTTCTTT. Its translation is CSVDAGGDNTEAFF. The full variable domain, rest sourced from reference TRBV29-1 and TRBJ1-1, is SAVISQKPSRDICQRGTSLTIQCQVDSQVTMMFWYRQQPGQSLTLIATANQGSEATYESGFVIDKFPISRPNLTFSTLTVSNMSPEDSSIYLCSVDAGGDNTEAFFGQGTRLTVV.

The CDR3 protein is CASSLEKAGGSYEQYF. The CDR3 DNA reads TGTGCCAGCAGCTTAGAAAAGGCGGGAGGTTCCTACGAGCAGTACTTC. The V call is TRBV11-2, the J call TRBJ2-7; 8 nucleotides line up with TRBD2. V lost 0 bases, J lost 1 base, and 5 bases stayed unmatched. Germline V CDR1 and CDR2: SGHAT, FQNNGV. This CDR3 contains 16 residues.

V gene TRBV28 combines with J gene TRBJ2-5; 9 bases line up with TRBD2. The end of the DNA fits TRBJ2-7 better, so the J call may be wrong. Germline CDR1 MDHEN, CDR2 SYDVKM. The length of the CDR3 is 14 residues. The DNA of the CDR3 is TGTGCCAGTACACTAGCGGGCCTCTCCTACGAGCAGTACTTC. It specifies CASTLAGLSYEQYF.

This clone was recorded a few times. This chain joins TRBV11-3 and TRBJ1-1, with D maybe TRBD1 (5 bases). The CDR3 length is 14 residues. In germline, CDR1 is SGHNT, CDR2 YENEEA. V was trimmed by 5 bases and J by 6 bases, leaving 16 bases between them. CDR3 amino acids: CASSTGGGTAEAFF. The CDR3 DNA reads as TGTGCCAGCAGCACTGGGGGGGGGACGGCTGAAGCTTTCTTT.

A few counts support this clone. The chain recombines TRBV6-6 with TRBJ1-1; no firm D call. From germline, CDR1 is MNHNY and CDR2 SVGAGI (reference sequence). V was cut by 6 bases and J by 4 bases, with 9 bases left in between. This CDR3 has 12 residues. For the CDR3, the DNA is TGTGCCAGCAGCCTAGAGGGCACTGAAGCTTTCTTT. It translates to CASSLEGTEAFF.

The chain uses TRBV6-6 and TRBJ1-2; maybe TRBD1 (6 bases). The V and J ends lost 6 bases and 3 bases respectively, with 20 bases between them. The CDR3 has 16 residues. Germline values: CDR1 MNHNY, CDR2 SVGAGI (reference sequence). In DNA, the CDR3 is TGTGCCAGCAGCCCCGATCAGGGGCGGCCTCACTATGGCTACACCTTC. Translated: CASSPDQGRPHYGYTF.

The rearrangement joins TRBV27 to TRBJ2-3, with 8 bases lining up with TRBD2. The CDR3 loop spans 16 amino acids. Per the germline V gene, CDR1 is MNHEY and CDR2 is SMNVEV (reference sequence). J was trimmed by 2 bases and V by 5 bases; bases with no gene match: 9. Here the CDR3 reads CASSEVLAEVTDTQYF. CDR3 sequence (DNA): TGTGCCAGCAGTGAAGTACTAGCGGAAGTCACAGATACGCAGTATTTT.

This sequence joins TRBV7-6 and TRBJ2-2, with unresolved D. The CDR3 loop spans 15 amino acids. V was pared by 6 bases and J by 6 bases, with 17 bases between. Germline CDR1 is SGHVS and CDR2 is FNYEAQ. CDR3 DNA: TGTGCCAGCAGTTTAACAATAAATCCTCCCGGGGAGCTGTTTTTT. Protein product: CASSLTINPPGELFF. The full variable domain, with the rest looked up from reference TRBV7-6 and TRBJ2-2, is GAGVSQSPRYKVTKRGQDVALRCDPISGHVSLYWYRQALGQGPEFLTYFNYEAQQDKSGLPNDRFSAERPEGSISTLTIQRTEQRDSAMYRCASSLTINPPGELFFGEGSRLTVL.

The CDR3 reads CASAEDLGGGEQYF. The DNA for the CDR3 is TGTGCCAGCGCTGAGGACTTAGGAGGAGGGGAGCAGTACTTC. The chain is built from TRBV7-2 and TRBJ2-7, with D possibly TRBD2 on 6 matching bases. This CDR3 comprises 14 residues. The germline V gene encodes CDR1 SGHTA and CDR2 FQGNSA. V was clipped by 8 bases and J by 7 bases, with 21 bases between them.

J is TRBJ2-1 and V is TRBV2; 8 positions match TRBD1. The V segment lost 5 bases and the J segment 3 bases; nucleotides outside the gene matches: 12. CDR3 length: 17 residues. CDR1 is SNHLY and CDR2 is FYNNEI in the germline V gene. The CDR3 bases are TGTGCCAGCAGTACCGGGACAGGCACTATCTTCTACAATGAGCAGTTCTTC. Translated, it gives CASSTGTGTIFYNEQFF.

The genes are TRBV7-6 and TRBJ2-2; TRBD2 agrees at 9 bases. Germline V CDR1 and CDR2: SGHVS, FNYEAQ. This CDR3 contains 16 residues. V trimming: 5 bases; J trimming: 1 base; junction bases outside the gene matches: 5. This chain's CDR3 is CASSHPSGVNTGELFF. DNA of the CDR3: TGTGCCAGCAGCCATCCTAGCGGGGTGAACACCGGGGAGCTGTTTTTT.